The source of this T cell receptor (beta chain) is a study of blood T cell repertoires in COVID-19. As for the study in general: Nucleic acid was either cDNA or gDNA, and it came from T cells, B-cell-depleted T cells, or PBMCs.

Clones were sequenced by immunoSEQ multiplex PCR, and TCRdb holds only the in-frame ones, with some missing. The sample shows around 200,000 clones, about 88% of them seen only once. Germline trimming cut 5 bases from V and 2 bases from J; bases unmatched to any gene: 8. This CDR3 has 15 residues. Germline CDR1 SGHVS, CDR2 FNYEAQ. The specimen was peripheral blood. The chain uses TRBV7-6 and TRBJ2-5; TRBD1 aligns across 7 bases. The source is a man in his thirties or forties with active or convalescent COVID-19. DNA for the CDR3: TGTGCCAGCAGCCCCCGGGACAGAACACAAGAGACCCAGTACTTC. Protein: CASSPRDRTQETQYF.